This T cell receptor (beta chain) was captured by sequencing in a study of shared clonotypes between healthy human individuals. Whole-study findings and limits: Unshared clonotypes carried lower generation probabilities than those common to all four donors.

This CDR3 is 13 amino acids long. Trimming removed 10 bases from V and 2 bases from J, with 12 bases in between. Looked up from germline, CDR1 is MGHDK and CDR2 is SYGVNS. Assay used: immunoSEQ multiplex PCR; TCRdb lists only in-frame clones, some missing. Of around 200,000 clones listed, around 63% are singletons. A word on this clone: Its antigen is still unknown.

This TCR came from a man aged 25 to 45 in good health. The rearrangement uses TRBV25-1 and TRBJ2-1; D ambiguous. What was sequenced was memory CD4+ T cells sorted from blood. Subset reported: CD45RA-negative fraction. CDR3 region: CATLGLTYNEQFF. The DNA for the CDR3 is TGTGCCACCCTTGGCTTAACCTACAATGAGCAGTTCTTC. The whole variable domain, filled in from reference TRBV25-1 and TRBJ2-1, reads EADIYQTPRYLVIGTGKKITLECSQTMGHDKMYWYQQDPGMELHLIHYSYGVNSTEKGDLSSESTVSRIRTEHFPLTLESARPSHTSQYLCATLGLTYNEQFFGPGTRLTVL.